This T cell receptor (beta chain) derives from a study of blood T cells in healthy people across ages. Regarding the study as a whole: Among long-lived donors, naive CD4+ cells were more numerous and diversity higher than in aged donors.

A second 7 to 11 cycle PCR used barcoded and J-beta primers. One entry per CDR3 protein, called by TCRdb with MiXCR from the 5' RACE reads. The sample lists more than 700,000 distinct CDR3 sequences, roughly 46% seen once, with about a sixth in the top ten. As for this clonotype: Antigen specificity is unknown.

The V segment lost 2 bases and the J segment 12 bases; nucleotides outside the gene matches: 12. This CDR3 comprises 15 residues. Germline V CDR1 and CDR2: LGHDT, YNNKEL (reference sequence). The receptor was isolated from a man older than 75 in good health. The V call is TRBV3-1, the J call TRBJ2-1; 8 bases align to TRBD2. Input material: blood. The CDR3: CASSQPGASGRVQFF. Written as DNA, the CDR3 is TGTGCCAGCAGCCAACCCGGCGCTAGCGGGCGGGTGCAGTTCTTC.